These 7 T cell receptor beta chains came from one sample sequenced in a study of early T cells in non-severe SARS-CoV-2 infection. TCRdb re-called the 5' RACE reads with MiXCR, one entry per CDR3 protein. The table includes just over 95,000 distinct CDR3 sequences, 9.5% to 12% detected once. Material: whole blood, obtained at baseline. The receptors were sampled from an adult who was a healthcare worker with PCR-confirmed SARS-CoV-2 infection or an uninfected control (not recorded which).

Here the CDR3 reads CSASDRLQGGDSPLHF. DNA for the CDR3: TGCAGTGCTAGCGACCGACTTCAGGGGGGTGATTCACCCCTCCACTTT. The V gene is TRBV20-1, the J gene TRBJ1-6; 7 positions agree with TRBD1. There are 16 residues in the CDR3. Germline CDR1 DFQATT, CDR2 SNEGSKA (reference sequence). The J segment lost 8 bases and the V segment lost 3 bases, leaving 13 bases of the junction unmatched.

This clonotype was picked up a small number of times. The chain uses TRBV7-6 and TRBJ2-3; D unclear. V gave up 2 bases and J gave up 3 bases, with 3 bases separating them. This CDR3 is built from 12 residues. The germline V gene has CDR1 SGHVS and CDR2 FNYEAQ. DNA for the CDR3: TGTGCCAGCAGCTTAATGACAGATACGCAGTATTTT. Encoded protein: CASSLMTDTQYF.

This clonotype was found once. The chain carries TRBV11-2 and TRBJ2-7; TRBD1 aligns across 9 bases. Germline V gene data show CDR1 as SGHAT and CDR2 as FQNNGV. This CDR3 contains 16 residues. Unmatched junction bases numbered 7, after V lost 2 bases and J lost 2 bases. CDR3 nucleotides: TGTGCCAGCAGCTTAACCACAGGGGGCACAACCTACGAGCAGTACTTC. This gives the protein CASSLTTGGTTYEQYF.

This clonotype came up a few times. The chain's CDR3 is CASFTGAGVRNTEAFF. In DNA, the CDR3 is TGTGCCAGTTTTACGGGGGCAGGGGTCAGGAACACTGAAGCTTTCTTT. The genes are TRBV19 and TRBJ1-1; tentatively, D is TRBD1 (6 bases). This CDR3 is built from 16 residues. The germline gives CDR1 LNHDA, CDR2 SQIVND (reference sequence). Trimming removed 8 bases from V and 1 base from J, with 20 bases in between. Complete variable domain (other parts from reference TRBV19 and TRBJ1-1): DGGITQSPKYLFRKEGQNVTLSCEQNLNHDAMYWYRQDPGQGLRLIYYSQIVNDFQKGDIAEGYSVSREKKESFPLTVTSAQKNPTAFYLCASFTGAGVRNTEAFFGQGTRLTVV.

This clonotype was detected a few times. The rearrangement uses TRBV5-4 and TRBJ2-7; 9 bases map to TRBD2. The V gene end was trimmed by 5 bases and the J gene end by 6 bases; junction bases not matched to a gene: 12. The CDR3 consists of 15 residues. CDR1 and CDR2 from the germline V gene are SGHNT and YYREEE (reference sequence). CDR3 sequence reads: CASSQAGTSKSEQYF. The CDR3, as DNA: TGTGCCAGCAGTCAAGCCGGGACTAGCAAGAGCGAGCAGTACTTC.

This clonotype was detected ten times or more. The CDR3 DNA follows: TGTGCCACCAGTGATTTTCGACAGAGCTCCTACAATGAGCAGTTCTTC. Translation: CATSDFRQSSYNEQFF. The V call is TRBV24-1, the J call TRBJ2-1; possible D gene TRBD1, 5 bases. Germline V lookup: CDR1 KGHDR, CDR2 SFDVKD. The CDR3 sequence is 16 residues long. V was pared by 1 base and J by 0 bases, with 9 bases between.

This clonotype was observed at least ten times. V and J are TRBV11-2 and TRBJ2-1; 7 bases are a match to TRBD1. J was trimmed by 6 bases and V by 6 bases; bases with no gene match: 11. The CDR3 has 15 amino acids. Germline V CDR1 and CDR2: SGHAT, FQNNGV. The chain's CDR3 is CASRDRDRGGNEQFF. In DNA, the CDR3 is TGTGCCAGCAGGGACCGGGACAGAGGCGGCAATGAGCAGTTCTTC.